The rows below give T cell receptor beta chains drawn from one sample of a study of blood T cell repertoires in COVID-19. Measured with immunoSEQ multiplex PCR; TCRdb has only the in-frame clones, and not every one. The data hold about 100,000 clones, with 70% to 90% observed a single time. The sequenced sample was peripheral blood. The receptor set was obtained from a middle-aged man with active or convalescent COVID-19. CDR3s include the opening cysteine and the closing phenylalanine or tryptophan. Each record gives: D gene, clone size, J gene, V gene, CDR3 protein, CDR3 DNA. A D gene is named only where the DNA matches it firmly. Size tells how often a clone was seen (once, few, many) or the class of an expanded clone, and some rows leave it out.

d_call: TRBD1
clone_size: once
j_call: TRBJ1-5
v_call: TRBV6-2/TRBV6-3
cdr3_aa: CASSSYRGKKGQPQHF
cdr3_nt: TGTGCCAGCAGCTCATACAGGGGGAAAAAAGGGCAGCCCCAGCATTTT

d_call: TRBD1
clone_size: once
j_call: TRBJ2-7
v_call: TRBV10-1
cdr3_aa: CASSHRGAYEQYF
cdr3_nt: TGCGCCAGCAGCCACAGGGGCGCCTACGAGCAGTACTTC

d_call: NA
clone_size: NA
j_call: TRBJ1-5
v_call: TRBV6-6
cdr3_aa: CASSYKSGDSNQPQHF
cdr3_nt: TGTGCCAGCAGTTACAAATCAGGGGATAGCAATCAGCCCCAGCATTTT

d_call: NA
clone_size: few
j_call: TRBJ1-6
v_call: TRBV12-3/TRBV12-4
cdr3_aa: CASGVRGPLHF
cdr3_nt: TGTGCCAGCGGAGTCCGGGGGCCCCTCCACTTT

d_call: NA
clone_size: NA
j_call: TRBJ2-5
v_call: TRBV7-2
cdr3_aa: CASSRGGRETQYF
cdr3_nt: TGTGCCAGCAGCAGAGGGGGTAGGGAGACCCAGTACTTC

d_call: TRBD2
clone_size: NA
j_call: TRBJ2-7
v_call: TRBV3-1/TRBV3-2
cdr3_aa: CASSQGGLASYEQYF
cdr3_nt: TGTGCCAGCAGCCAAGGGGGACTAGCGAGTTACGAGCAGTACTTC

d_call: NA
clone_size: NA
j_call: TRBJ1-4
v_call: TRBV19
cdr3_aa: CASSTQGSTNEKLFF
cdr3_nt: TGTGCCAGTAGTACCCAGGGTTCCACTAATGAAAAACTGTTTTTT

d_call: NA
clone_size: NA
j_call: TRBJ2-7
v_call: TRBV6-5
cdr3_aa: CASSLRTVTYEQYF
cdr3_nt: TGTGCCAGCAGCCTTAGGACAGTGACGTACGAGCAGTACTTC

d_call: TRBD1
clone_size: NA
j_call: TRBJ1-2
v_call: TRBV30
cdr3_aa: CAWRRGQDYGYTF
cdr3_nt: TGTGCCTGGAGGAGGGGGCAGGACTATGGCTACACCTTC

d_call: TRBD1
clone_size: NA
j_call: TRBJ2-7
v_call: TRBV4-3
cdr3_aa: CASSQFRTGRYEQYF
cdr3_nt: TGCGCCAGCAGCCAATTTAGGACAGGCCGCTACGAGCAGTACTTC

d_call: TRBD1
clone_size: few
j_call: TRBJ2-7
v_call: TRBV15
cdr3_aa: CATRDRNYYEQYF
cdr3_nt: TGTGCCACTAGGGACAGGAATTATTACGAGCAGTACTTC

d_call: TRBD1
clone_size: few
j_call: TRBJ1-2
v_call: TRBV9
cdr3_aa: CASSAGDSSGYTF
cdr3_nt: TGTGCCAGCAGCGCCGGGGACAGCAGTGGCTACACCTTC

d_call: NA
clone_size: NA
j_call: TRBJ2-4
v_call: TRBV15
cdr3_aa: CATSRDGVREDIQYF
cdr3_nt: TGTGCCACCAGCAGAGATGGAGTCAGGGAGGACATTCAGTACTTC

d_call: NA
clone_size: NA
j_call: TRBJ2-2
v_call: TRBV28
cdr3_aa: CAVSRTYTNTGELFF
cdr3_nt: TGTGCCGTTTCCCGCACGTACACGAACACCGGGGAGCTGTTTTTT

d_call: TRBD1
clone_size: NA
j_call: TRBJ1-2
v_call: TRBV19
cdr3_aa: CASREGAGSYGYTF
cdr3_nt: TGTGCCAGTAGGGAGGGGGCCGGGTCCTATGGCTACACCTTC

d_call: TRBD1
clone_size: NA
j_call: TRBJ1-4
v_call: TRBV6-2/TRBV6-3
cdr3_aa: CASSPAGGQEKLFF
cdr3_nt: TGTGCCAGCAGTCCCGCAGGGGGGCAGGAAAAACTGTTTTTT

d_call: TRBD1
clone_size: NA
j_call: TRBJ1-1
v_call: TRBV2
cdr3_aa: CASTTDRGTEAFF
cdr3_nt: TGTGCCAGCACCACCGACAGGGGCACTGAAGCTTTCTTT

d_call: TRBD1
clone_size: NA
j_call: TRBJ1-2
v_call: TRBV29-1
cdr3_aa: CSVLGQGINYGYTF
cdr3_nt: TGCAGCGTCCTGGGACAGGGGATTAACTATGGCTACACCTTC

d_call: TRBD1
clone_size: once
j_call: TRBJ1-2
v_call: TRBV10-3
cdr3_aa: CAIRGQGGSNYGYTF
cdr3_nt: TGTGCCATCAGAGGACAGGGGGGATCTAACTATGGCTACACCTTC

d_call: NA
clone_size: NA
j_call: TRBJ1-3
v_call: TRBV3-1/TRBV3-2
cdr3_aa: CASSQGNSINTIYF
cdr3_nt: TGTGCCAGCAGCCAAGGTAACAGCATAAACACCATATATTTT

d_call: NA
clone_size: NA
j_call: TRBJ2-7
v_call: TRBV3-1/TRBV3-2
cdr3_aa: CASSQDLYEQYF
cdr3_nt: TGTGCCAGCAGCCAAGATCTCTACGAGCAGTACTTC

d_call: TRBD1
clone_size: NA
j_call: TRBJ1-1
v_call: TRBV19
cdr3_aa: CASRAVTTGPMNTEAFF
cdr3_nt: TGTGCCAGTAGAGCGGTGACGACAGGGCCAATGAACACTGAAGCTTTCTTT

d_call: NA
clone_size: NA
j_call: TRBJ1-1
v_call: TRBV27
cdr3_aa: CASSLKGQDRTEAFF
cdr3_nt: TGTGCCAGCAGTTTAAAGGGCCAGGACAGAACTGAAGCTTTCTTT

d_call: TRBD2
clone_size: once
j_call: TRBJ2-1
v_call: TRBV6-5
cdr3_aa: CASTPGGWHEQFF
cdr3_nt: TGTGCCAGCACCCCGGGAGGGTGGCATGAGCAGTTCTTC

d_call: TRBD1
clone_size: NA
j_call: TRBJ2-7
v_call: TRBV6-6
cdr3_aa: CASSLLGTDSYEQYF
cdr3_nt: TGTGCCAGCAGTCTCCTAGGGACAGACTCCTACGAGCAGTACTTC

d_call: NA
clone_size: NA
j_call: TRBJ2-5
v_call: TRBV3-1/TRBV3-2
cdr3_aa: CASSLGTQQETQYF
cdr3_nt: TGTGCCAGCAGCCTCGGGACACAGCAAGAGACCCAGTACTTC

d_call: TRBD2
clone_size: NA
j_call: TRBJ2-7
v_call: TRBV28
cdr3_aa: CATIPGLAREQYF
cdr3_nt: TGTGCCACCATCCCGGGACTAGCAAGGGAGCAGTACTTC

d_call: TRBD2
clone_size: NA
j_call: TRBJ2-1
v_call: TRBV19
cdr3_aa: CASSIPGRGANEQFF
cdr3_nt: TGTGCCAGTAGTATCCCCGGGAGGGGCGCAAATGAGCAGTTCTTC

d_call: NA
clone_size: once
j_call: TRBJ1-2
v_call: TRBV27
cdr3_aa: CASSLSAGVGYTF
cdr3_nt: TGTGCCAGCAGTTTATCGGCAGGGGTTGGCTACACCTTC

d_call: TRBD1
clone_size: once
j_call: TRBJ1-4
v_call: TRBV4-2
cdr3_aa: CASSQGSGGANRFEKLFF
cdr3_nt: TGTGCCAGCAGCCAAGGTTCAGGGGGCGCAAATAGGTTTGAAAAACTGTTTTTT

d_call: TRBD1
clone_size: NA
j_call: TRBJ1-6
v_call: TRBV28
cdr3_aa: CASSLNRGRSYNSPLHF
cdr3_nt: TGTGCCAGCAGTTTAAACAGGGGGCGATCCTATAATTCACCCCTCCACTTT

d_call: TRBD2
clone_size: NA
j_call: TRBJ2-2
v_call: TRBV10-1
cdr3_aa: CASSEAPGLAGETGELFF
cdr3_nt: TGCGCCAGCAGTGAGGCACCGGGACTAGCGGGAGAAACCGGGGAGCTGTTTTTT

d_call: TRBD2
clone_size: NA
j_call: TRBJ2-7
v_call: TRBV3-1/TRBV3-2
cdr3_aa: CASSHGGEQYF
cdr3_nt: TGTGCCAGCAGCCACGGGGGGGAGCAGTACTTC

d_call: TRBD1
clone_size: NA
j_call: TRBJ2-7
v_call: TRBV11-2
cdr3_aa: CASSLGTGQSEQYF
cdr3_nt: TGTGCCAGCAGCTTAGGGACAGGACAATCCGAGCAGTACTTC

d_call: TRBD1
clone_size: NA
j_call: TRBJ2-5
v_call: TRBV7-9
cdr3_aa: CASSPRDRDAETQYF
cdr3_nt: TGTGCCAGCAGCCCCCGGGACAGGGACGCAGAGACCCAGTACTTC

d_call: NA
clone_size: few
j_call: TRBJ2-1
v_call: TRBV5-1
cdr3_aa: CASRPGLAGDEQFF
cdr3_nt: TGCGCCAGCAGGCCTGGGCTAGCAGGCGATGAGCAGTTCTTC

d_call: NA
clone_size: NA
j_call: TRBJ2-7
v_call: TRBV5-6
cdr3_aa: CASSLGVSYEQYF
cdr3_nt: TGTGCCAGCAGCTTGGGTGTTTCTTACGAGCAGTACTTC

d_call: TRBD1
clone_size: NA
j_call: TRBJ1-1
v_call: TRBV6-5
cdr3_aa: CASSPDRGPYEAFF
cdr3_nt: TGTGCCAGCAGCCCCGACAGGGGGCCGTATGAAGCTTTCTTT

d_call: TRBD1
clone_size: NA
j_call: TRBJ1-6
v_call: TRBV25-1
cdr3_aa: CASTQTGPNSPLHF
cdr3_nt: TGTGCCAGCACCCAGACAGGGCCGAACTCACCCCTCCACTTT

d_call: NA
clone_size: once
j_call: TRBJ1-1
v_call: TRBV27
cdr3_aa: CASSSYPNTEAFF
cdr3_nt: TGTGCCAGCAGTTCCTATCCGAACACTGAAGCTTTCTTT

d_call: TRBD2
clone_size: NA
j_call: TRBJ2-7
v_call: TRBV7-2
cdr3_aa: CASSLLAGLGYEQYF
cdr3_nt: TGTGCCAGCAGCCTCCTAGCGGGACTTGGCTACGAGCAGTACTTC

d_call: TRBD2
clone_size: NA
j_call: TRBJ2-1
v_call: TRBV9
cdr3_aa: CASSLRTSPRGMEQFF
cdr3_nt: TGTGCCAGCAGCTTGCGGACTAGCCCCCGGGGGATGGAGCAGTTCTTC

d_call: NA
clone_size: NA
j_call: TRBJ2-1
v_call: TRBV30
cdr3_aa: CAAGQTEDSYNEQFF
cdr3_nt: TGTGCCGCCGGACAGACCGAAGACTCCTACAATGAGCAGTTCTTC

d_call: NA
clone_size: NA
j_call: TRBJ2-3
v_call: TRBV7-2
cdr3_aa: CASRTAVAVDTQYF
cdr3_nt: TGTGCCAGCAGAACCGCGGTGGCCGTCGATACGCAGTATTTT

d_call: TRBD1
clone_size: NA
j_call: TRBJ1-5
v_call: TRBV7-2
cdr3_aa: CASSLRTGGDQPQHF
cdr3_nt: TGTGCCAGCAGCTTAAGGACAGGGGGCGATCAGCCCCAGCATTTT